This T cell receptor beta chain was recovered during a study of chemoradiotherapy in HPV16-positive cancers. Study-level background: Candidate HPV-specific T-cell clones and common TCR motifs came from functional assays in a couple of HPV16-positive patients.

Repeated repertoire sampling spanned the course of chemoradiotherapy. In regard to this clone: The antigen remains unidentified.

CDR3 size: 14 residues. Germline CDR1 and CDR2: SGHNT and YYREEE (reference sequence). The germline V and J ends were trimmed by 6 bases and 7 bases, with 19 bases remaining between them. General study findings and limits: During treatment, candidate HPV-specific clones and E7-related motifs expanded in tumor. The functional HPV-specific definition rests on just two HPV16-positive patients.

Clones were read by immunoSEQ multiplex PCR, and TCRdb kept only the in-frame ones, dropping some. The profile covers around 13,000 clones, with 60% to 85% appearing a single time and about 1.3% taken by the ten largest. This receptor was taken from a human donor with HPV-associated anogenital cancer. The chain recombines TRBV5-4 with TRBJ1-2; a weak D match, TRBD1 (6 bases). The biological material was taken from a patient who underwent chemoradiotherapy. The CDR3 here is CASTALQGMGGYTF. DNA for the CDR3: TGTGCCAGCACCGCCTTACAGGGAATGGGTGGCTACACCTTC. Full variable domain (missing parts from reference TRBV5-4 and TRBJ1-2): ETGVTQSPTHLIKTRGQQVTLRCSSQSGHNTVSWYQQALGQGPQFIFQYYREEENGRGNFPPRFSGLQFPNYSSELNVNALELDDSALYLCASTALQGMGGYTFGSGTRLTVV.